One TCR beta chain is described in this entry. Its specificity is unknown. Expressed TCRB transcripts were sequenced because the isolated RNA had all been reverse transcribed beforehand. TCRdb's copy holds only in-frame clones and misses some; the assay was immunoSEQ multiplex PCR. The repertoire holds some 360,000 clones, with 9.5% to 10% as singletons. Markers CD45RO/CCR7/CD25/CD127/CD95/CD27 served to sort CD4+ naive, central memory, regulatory and stem cell-like memory cells. This CDR3 is 15 amino acids long. Germline trimming cut 4 bases from V and 2 bases from J; bases unmatched to any gene: 5. Germline loops: CDR1 LNHDA, CDR2 SQIVND (reference sequence). This sample was taken from a study of beta chain features in type 1 diabetes. As for the study in general: Age, gender and cell yields were alike across patients and healthy donors. Study-level findings and limits: In patients and controls equally, PCR might favor templates that are shorter. Among patients with Type 1 diabetes, TCRB CDR3s were moderately but significantly shorter in every one of the four CD4+ subsets. Whether HLA type influences TCRB rearrangement remained unresolved here.

This sequence originates from a young man with type 1 diabetes. Sequenced input: central memory CD4+ T cells from blood. The V call is TRBV19, the J call TRBJ1-2; 9 positions agree with TRBD1. CDR3 protein: CASSKGQGGNYGYTF. The CDR3 DNA sequence: TGTGCCAGTAGTAAGGGACAGGGCGGAAACTATGGCTACACCTTC.